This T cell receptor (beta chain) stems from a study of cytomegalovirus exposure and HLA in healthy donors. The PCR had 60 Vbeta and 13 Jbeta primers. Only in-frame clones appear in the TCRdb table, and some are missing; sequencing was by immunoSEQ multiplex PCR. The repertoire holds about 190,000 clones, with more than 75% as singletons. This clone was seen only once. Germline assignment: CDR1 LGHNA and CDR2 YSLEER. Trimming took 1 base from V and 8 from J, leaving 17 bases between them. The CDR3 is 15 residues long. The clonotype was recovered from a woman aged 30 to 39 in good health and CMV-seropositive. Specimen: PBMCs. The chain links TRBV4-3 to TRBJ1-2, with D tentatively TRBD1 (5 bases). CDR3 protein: CASSQGGLLAGGYTF. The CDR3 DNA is TGCGCCAGCAGCCAAGGGGGACTTCTCGCCGGAGGCTACACCTTC.